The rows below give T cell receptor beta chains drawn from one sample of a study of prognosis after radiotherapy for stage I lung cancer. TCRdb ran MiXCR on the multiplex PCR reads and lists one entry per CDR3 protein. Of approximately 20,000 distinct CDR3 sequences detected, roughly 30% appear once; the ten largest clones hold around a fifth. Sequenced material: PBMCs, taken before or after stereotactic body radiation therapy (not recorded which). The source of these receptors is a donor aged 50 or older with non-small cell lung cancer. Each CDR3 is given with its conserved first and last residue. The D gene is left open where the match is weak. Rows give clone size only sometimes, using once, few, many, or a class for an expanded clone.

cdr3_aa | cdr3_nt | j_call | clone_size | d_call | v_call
CVSSFLYGEATNEKLFF | TGTGTCAGCAGTTTCCTTTACGGGGAAGCAACTAATGAAAAACTGTTTTTT | TRBJ1-4 | . | . | TRBV28
CASSSIVDSGTSGSGGDEQFF | TGTGCCAGCAGCTCCATAGTGGACTCCGGGACTAGCGGGAGTGGGGGGGATGAGCAGTTCTTC | TRBJ2-1 | medium-sized | TRBD2 | TRBV7-8
CASNRAAVPQETQYF | TGTGCCAGCAACCGGGCGGCTGTCCCACAAGAGACCCAGTACTTC | TRBJ2-5 | many | . | TRBV28
CASSYYARLGPGKLFF | TGTGCCAGCAGTTACTACGCCCGACTGGGACCCGGGAAGCTGTTTTTT | TRBJ2-2 | few | . | TRBV6-6
CASSESKATYTDTQYF | TGCGCCAGCAGTGAGTCTAAAGCGACATACACAGATACGCAGTATTTT | TRBJ2-3 | many | . | TRBV10-2
CASSPGGDGNGYTF | TGTGCCAGCAGTCCAGGGGGCGACGGGAATGGCTACACCTTC | TRBJ1-2 | many | TRBD1 | TRBV12-3/TRBV12-4
CARRTFSYEQYF | TGTGCCAGACGGACGTTCTCCTACGAGCAGTACTTC | TRBJ2-7 | . | . | TRBV27
CASSYSGRGYEQYF | TGTGCCAGCAGTTACTCGGGCCGGGGCTACGAGCAGTACTTC | TRBJ2-7 | many | . | TRBV6-5
CASSLGGLDTEAFF | TGTGCCAGCAGCTTAGGCGGGTTGGACACTGAAGCTTTCTTT | TRBJ1-1 | many | . | TRBV7-9
CASSYETVPYGYTF | TGTGCCAGCAGTTATGAGACAGTGCCCTATGGCTACACCTTC | TRBJ1-2 | many | . | TRBV6-2/TRBV6-3
CASSIISDAVLAKQFF | TGTGCCAGTAGTATAATCTCTGATGCAGTGTTGGCAAAGCAGTTCTTC | TRBJ2-1 | many | . | TRBV19
CSARDLRGGSYNEQFF | TGCAGTGCTAGAGATCTCCGGGGGGGCTCCTACAATGAGCAGTTCTTC | TRBJ2-1 | many | TRBD2 | TRBV20-1
CASSQILQGREQYF | TGTGCCAGCAGCCAGATATTACAGGGACGGGAGCAGTACTTC | TRBJ2-7 | many | . | TRBV7-6
CASSWGSGEINEQFF | TGTGCCAGCAGTTGGGGGTCGGGAGAGATCAATGAGCAGTTCTTC | TRBJ2-1 | . | . | TRBV12-3/TRBV12-4
CATSRDSNTGTGSNEQFF | TGTGCCACCAGCAGAGATTCTAACACCGGGACAGGGAGCAATGAGCAGTTCTTC | TRBJ2-1 | many | TRBD1 | TRBV15
CASSQDSGSNEKLFF | TGTGCCAGCAGCCAAGATAGCGGGAGTAATGAAAAACTGTTTTTT | TRBJ1-4 | many | . | TRBV3-1
CASSLWDMVSEQYF | TGTGCCAGCAGCCTCTGGGACATGGTATCCGAGCAGTACTTC | TRBJ2-7 | . | . | TRBV6-1
CATGTGKIHDEQFF | TGTGCCACGGGGACAGGGAAGATACACGATGAGCAGTTCTTC | TRBJ2-1 | many | TRBD1 | TRBV19
CASSSERANTGELFF | TGTGCCAGCAGTTCGGAGCGGGCGAACACCGGGGAGCTGTTTTTT | TRBJ2-2 | many | . | TRBV6-2/TRBV6-3
CASRSPTSGRRDEQFF | TGTGCCAGCAGGTCCCCGACTAGCGGGAGACGGGATGAGCAGTTCTTC | TRBJ2-1 | many | TRBD2 | TRBV7-6
CASSPDFGRGGDTQYF | TGCGCCAGCAGCCCCGATTTCGGGAGGGGTGGAGATACGCAGTATTTT | TRBJ2-3 | many | TRBD2 | TRBV5-1
CASQHRTESYEQYF | TGTGCCAGCCAACACCGGACAGAATCCTACGAGCAGTACTTC | TRBJ2-7 | medium-sized | . | TRBV11-2
CASSLLAGVKAYGANVLTF | TGTGCCAGCAGTCTGCTAGCGGGAGTTAAGGCTTACGGGGCCAACGTCCTGACTTTC | TRBJ2-6 | many | TRBD2 | TRBV12-3/TRBV12-4
CASSLGGYETQYF | TGTGCCAGCAGTTTGGGGGGCTATGAGACCCAGTACTTC | TRBJ2-5 | . | . | TRBV27
CSGSQGRTEAFF | TGCAGTGGTAGTCAGGGGAGGACTGAAGCTTTCTTT | TRBJ1-1 | many | . | TRBV20-1
CASSLFGGRSDTQYF | TGTGCCAGCAGTTTATTCGGGGGCCGCTCAGATACGCAGTATTTT | TRBJ2-3 | many | . | TRBV27
CSATNRVKRAEAFF | TGCAGTGCGACTAACAGGGTCAAAAGGGCTGAAGCTTTCTTT | TRBJ1-1 | many | . | TRBV20-1
CASSLAAGSHYGYTF | TGTGCCAGCAGTTTAGCCGCCGGGAGCCACTATGGCTACACCTTC | TRBJ1-2 | many | . | TRBV28
CASSPAGGSYEQYF | TGTGCCAGCTCACCAGCAGGGGGATCCTACGAGCAGTACTTC | TRBJ2-7 | many | TRBD1 | TRBV18
CASSLYQGEQFF | TGTGCCAGCAGCTTATATCAGGGTGAGCAGTTCTTC | TRBJ2-1 | medium-sized | . | TRBV7-2
CASSLAGEANEQFF | TGTGCCAGCAGCCTAGCGGGAGAGGCGAATGAGCAGTTCTTC | TRBJ2-1 | many | TRBD2 | TRBV6-1
CASSRLLAANEQFF | TGTGCCAGCAGCCGACTACTAGCGGCCAATGAGCAGTTCTTC | TRBJ2-1 | medium-sized | TRBD2 | TRBV3-1
CASSDGDPNGAEQYF | TGCGCCAGCAGTGATGGTGACCCCAATGGGGCCGAGCAGTACTTC | TRBJ2-7 | many | . | TRBV5-1
CASSVDRGNSPLHF | TGTGCCAGCAGTGTGGACAGGGGAAATTCACCCCTCCACTTT | TRBJ1-6 | medium-sized | TRBD1 | TRBV12-3/TRBV12-4
CASSFVSTEAFF | TGTGCCAGCAGTTTTGTTTCCACTGAAGCTTTCTTT | TRBJ1-1 | many | . | TRBV28
CASSLLPTGGYEQYF | TGTGCCAGTAGTTTACTTCCGACAGGGGGCTACGAGCAGTACTTC | TRBJ2-7 | many | TRBD1 | TRBV19
CASGSDRGTKTQYF | TGTGCTAGTGGTTCGGACAGGGGAACTAAGACCCAGTACTTC | TRBJ2-5 | many | TRBD1 | TRBV12-5
CANRSARNTGELFF | TGTGCCAACCGAAGTGCACGGAACACCGGGGAGTTGTTTTTT | TRBJ2-2 | . | . | TRBV6-4
CASSGLRDQPQHF | TGTGCCAGCAGCGGGCTGAGAGATCAGCCCCAGCATTTT | TRBJ1-5 | many | . | TRBV7-8
CSARNNQDWEQYF | TGCAGTGCTAGAAACAACCAAGACTGGGAGCAGTACTTC | TRBJ2-7 | many | . | TRBV20-1
CSTDDGLALVYEQYF | TGCAGTACTGACGACGGACTAGCGTTAGTCTACGAGCAGTACTTC | TRBJ2-7 | . | TRBD2 | TRBV20-1
CASSQDSWQINIQYF | TGCGCCAGCAGCCAAGACTCTTGGCAAATAAACATTCAGTACTTC | TRBJ2-4 | many | . | TRBV4-1
CATSRDPQRGSGRATEQYF | TGTGCCACCAGCAGAGATCCCCAGAGGGGTAGCGGGAGGGCCACCGAGCAGTACTTC | TRBJ2-7 | many | TRBD2 | TRBV15